Sequencing of this T cell receptor (beta chain) was carried out in a study of cytomegalovirus exposure and HLA in healthy donors. Points from the study as a whole: Cytomegalovirus association was listed for 170 or so TCR beta chains.

Comment on this clone: The antigen remains undetermined.

Produced via immunoSEQ multiplex PCR; TCRdb's table is partial and in-frame only. The table includes some 180,000 clones, about 89% detected once. The CDR3 sequence is 13 residues long. From germline, CDR1 is LNHDA and CDR2 SQIVND (reference sequence). V lost 5 bases, J lost 6 bases, and 10 bases lay in between. The sequencing sample was made of PBMCs. The chain has TRBV19 and TRBJ1-4, with D uncertain. This TCR was recovered from a man between 25 and 39 years old in good health and CMV-seropositive. The CDR3 DNA reads as TGTGCCAGTAGTCCCAGAGGGTATGAAAAACTGTTTTTT. This sequence encodes CASSPRGYEKLFF.